This T cell receptor beta chain was retrieved from a study of T-cell reconstitution after alpha-beta-depleted transplantation in children. The germline CDR1 and CDR2 sequences are SGHRS and YFSETQ. The CDR3 has 11 residues. This clonotype was observed many times. A junction end diverges from the germline sequence, so it may reflect a read error. Unique molecular identifiers were incorporated during preparation of the TCRbeta library. Each CDR3 protein is one row after TCRdb ran MiXCR on the PCR reads. The sample shows 550,000 to 800,000 distinct CDR3 sequences, around 13% of them seen only once. The chain links TRBV5-1 to TRBJ2-2; D gene unclear. The sample in question was PBMCs, obtained before TCRalphabeta/CD19-depleted stem cell transplant. The receptor comes from a girl aged 2 to 9 with congenital amegakaryocytic thrombocytopenia, due to receive a stem cell transplant. The CDR3 loop is CASSGTGELFF. The CDR3 DNA is TGTGCCAGCAGTGGCACCGGGGAGCTGTTTTTT.